This T cell receptor (beta chain) emerged from a study of response to subunit inactivated influenza vaccine. TCRdb re-derived calls from the RT-PCR reads in MiXCR, one entry per CDR3 protein. The sample holds over 800,000 distinct CDR3 sequences, about 20% seen once. Germline V gives CDR1 KGHSH, CDR2 LQKENI. V shed 3 bases and J 2 bases; nucleotides not matched to a gene: 5. This CDR3 has 15 amino acids. This clonotype was picked up a small number of times. The chain joins TRBV18 to TRBJ2-3; 7 nucleotides line up with TRBD1. The input for sequencing was PBMCs from blood, taken less than 6 days after vaccination. This clonotype originated in a man between 50 and 59 years old who received an inactivated influenza vaccine. This chain's CDR3 is CASSPGQALTDTQYF. DNA of the CDR3: TGTGCCAGCTCACCCGGACAGGCACTCACAGATACGCAGTATTTT.